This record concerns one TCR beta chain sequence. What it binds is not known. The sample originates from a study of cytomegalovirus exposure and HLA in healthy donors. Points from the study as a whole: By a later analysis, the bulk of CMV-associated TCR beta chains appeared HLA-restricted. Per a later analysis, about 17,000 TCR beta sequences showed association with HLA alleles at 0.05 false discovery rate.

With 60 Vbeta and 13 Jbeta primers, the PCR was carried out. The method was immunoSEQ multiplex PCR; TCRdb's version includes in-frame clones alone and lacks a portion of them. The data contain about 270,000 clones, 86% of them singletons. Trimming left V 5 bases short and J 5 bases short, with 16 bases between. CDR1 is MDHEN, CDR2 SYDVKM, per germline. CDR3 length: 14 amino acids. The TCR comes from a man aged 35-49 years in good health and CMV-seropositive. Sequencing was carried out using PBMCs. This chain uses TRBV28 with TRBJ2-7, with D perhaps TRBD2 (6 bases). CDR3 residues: CASSPGGSWHEQYF. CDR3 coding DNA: TGTGCCAGCAGTCCCGGGGGTAGTTGGCACGAGCAGTACTTC.